What follows are 28 T cell receptor beta chains derived from one specimen sequenced in a study of post-analysis software for immune sequencing data. Study-wide points: Relative to controls, patients had a few TRBV segments at higher frequency, with TRBV5-6, TRBV5-1 and TRBV20-1 among these.

Incorporated into the TCR beta cDNA libraries were unique molecular identifiers, which served to reduce PCR and sequencing biases. One entry per CDR3 protein results from TCRdb running MiXCR on the PCR reads. The sample includes 750,000 to 950,000 distinct CDR3 sequences, approximately 53% of them seen just once. No antigens are known for them. Material: blood. Receptor source: a girl between 5 and 17 years old with multiple sclerosis.

The J gene is TRBJ2-1, the V gene TRBV5-1; TRBD2 matches at 8 bases. The CDR3 extends over 15 amino acids. Germline CDR1 SGHRS, CDR2 YFSETQ. V shed 5 bases, J shed 8 bases, and the junction held 12 bases outside the gene matches. The CDR3: CASRFPGLGAYEQFF. The CDR3 DNA reads as TGCGCCAGCAGATTCCCGGGACTAGGGGCCTATGAGCAGTTCTTC.

The chain is built from TRBV5-5 and TRBJ2-3; 11 bases align to TRBD1. The CDR3 runs to 16 residues. V was clipped by 4 bases and J by 1 base; unmatched bases: 5. In germline, CDR1 is SGHKS, CDR2 YYEKEE (reference sequence). In DNA, the CDR3 is TGTGCCAGCAGCCAGAGGACAGGGGGCGGCACAGATACGCAGTATTTT. It is translated as CASSQRTGGGTDTQYF.

This clonotype was seen a single time. The V gene is TRBV15, the J gene TRBJ2-1; 10 bases fit TRBD2. Germline V lookup: CDR1 LNHNV, CDR2 YYDKDF (reference sequence). The V gene end was trimmed by 3 bases and the J gene end by 6 bases; junction bases not matched to a gene: 5. The CDR3 is 15 residues long. The CDR3, as DNA: TGTGCCACCAGCAGTGGGACTAGCGCCCTCAATGAGCAGTTCTTC. Its translation: CATSSGTSALNEQFF.

This clonotype showed up just a few times. The chain joins TRBV6-5 to TRBJ2-1, with D possibly TRBD2 on 6 matching bases. This CDR3 has 14 residues. Trimming stripped 2 bases from V and 5 bases from J, with 10 bases between. Germline V gives CDR1 MNHEY, CDR2 SVGAGI. This chain's CDR3 is CASSYGTLNNEQFF. CDR3 in DNA: TGTGCCAGCAGTTACGGGACTCTTAACAATGAGCAGTTCTTC.

The chain employs TRBV5-1 and TRBJ2-7; TRBD1 is a possible D gene (6 bases). In germline, CDR1 is SGHRS, CDR2 YFSETQ. The CDR3 is 14 amino acids. V lost 2 bases, J lost 2 bases, and 11 bases lay in between. The CDR3 loop reads CASSFTWDTYEQYF. CDR3 in DNA: TGCGCCAGCAGCTTTACCTGGGACACCTACGAGCAGTACTTC.

This clonotype was detected only once. This chain connects TRBV12-3 or TRBV12-4 to TRBJ2-5, with 9 positions matching TRBD2. There are 14 residues in the CDR3. The junction had 14 bases not matched to a gene; V was cut back by 7 bases and J by 11 bases. CDR3 sequence: CASNLSGRHSEQYF. For the CDR3, the DNA is TGTGCCAGCAATCTTAGCGGGAGACATTCGGAGCAGTACTTC.

V is TRBV20-1 and J is TRBJ2-7, with 7 positions matching TRBD1. CDR1 is DFQATT, CDR2 SNEGSKA, per germline (reference sequence). After removal of 0 bases from V and 4 bases from J, the junction contained 9 bases not matched to a gene. The CDR3 length is 15 residues. The CDR3 loop is CSARDGTEILYEQYF. The CDR3 nucleotides are TGCAGTGCTAGAGATGGGACAGAAATACTTTACGAGCAGTACTTC.

The chain carries TRBV9 and TRBJ2-1; D could derive from TRBD1 or TRBD2 (7 bases each). The CDR3 is 16 residues long. V was clipped by 0 bases and J by 4 bases, with 14 bases between them. Germline loops: CDR1 SGDLS, CDR2 YYNGEE. The CDR3 reads CASSVVGGGAYNEQFF. The DNA for the CDR3 is TGTGCCAGCAGCGTAGTGGGAGGGGGCGCTTACAATGAGCAGTTCTTC.

This clonotype was counted only a few times. This chain links TRBV3-1 with TRBJ1-2; D remains ambiguous. The CDR3 length is 13 residues. Between the trimmed V and J ends, which lost 3 bases and 5 bases, there was a span of 10 bases. From germline, CDR1 is LGHDT and CDR2 YNNKEL (reference sequence). The CDR3 protein is CASSHGRVYGYTF. CDR3 bases: TGTGCCAGCAGCCATGGGAGGGTTTATGGCTACACCTTC.

This clonotype appeared once. J is TRBJ1-2 and V is TRBV5-1, with 7 bases fitting TRBD1. The CDR3 loop spans 16 amino acids. Trimming at V came to 0 bases and at J to 13 bases, leaving 18 bases not matched to a gene. CDR1 is SGHRS and CDR2 is YFSETQ in the germline V gene. The CDR3 nucleotides are TGCGCCAGCAGCTTGGCCTCCCGGGACAGTACTTGGCTCGGCACCTTC. It translates to CASSLASRDSTWLGTF.

The V call is TRBV5-1, the J call TRBJ2-3, with D perhaps TRBD2 (5 bases). The V end lost 4 bases, the J end lost 2 bases, and 17 bases lay between the germline ends. The CDR3 has 16 amino acids. Germline values: CDR1 SGHRS, CDR2 YFSETQ. The CDR3 sequence: CASSTEGSRATDTQYF. In nucleotides, the CDR3 is TGCGCCAGCAGCACAGAGGGATCCCGGGCCACAGATACGCAGTATTTT.

The chain carries TRBV28 and TRBJ2-4; 8 bases line up with TRBD1. In germline, CDR1 is MDHEN, CDR2 SYDVKM. The V segment lost 4 bases and the J segment 7 bases; nucleotides outside the gene matches: 9. The CDR3 totals 15 residues. The DNA of the CDR3 is TGTGCCAGCAGTTCGGCAGCCACAGGGGGGAACATTCAGTACTTC. Translated: CASSSAATGGNIQYF.

This chain joins TRBV27 and TRBJ1-2, with D perhaps matching TRBD1 (5 bases). Per the germline V gene, CDR1 is MNHEY and CDR2 is SMNVEV (reference sequence). The CDR3 is 15 residues long. Trimming stripped 6 bases from V and 4 bases from J, with 18 bases between. CDR3 nucleotide sequence: TGTGCCAGCAGACTCAAGCCGGGACTGCTCTATGGCTACACCTTC. Its translation: CASRLKPGLLYGYTF.

The CDR3 DNA reads TGTGCCAGCAGCTCGACAGGGGATGCCTATGGCTACACCTTC. Translation gives CASSSTGDAYGYTF. The chain has TRBV7-9 and TRBJ1-2, with 8 bases aligning to TRBD1. CDR3 size: 14 residues. With V trimmed by 4 bases and J by 4 bases, 5 bases remained unmatched. Germline lookup yields CDR1 SEHNR and CDR2 FQNEAQ (reference sequence).

The chain links TRBV14 to TRBJ2-5; D might be TRBD1 (5 bases). The CDR3 has 14 residues. The V and J ends lost 6 bases and 13 bases respectively, with 24 bases between them. Germline V CDR1 and CDR2: SGHDN, FVKESK. The CDR3 here is CASSRTRSNRNRYF. Written as DNA, the CDR3 is TGTGCCAGCAGTAGGACACGATCCAACCGAAATCGGTACTTC.

The J gene is TRBJ1-1, the V gene TRBV7-9; D remains ambiguous. This CDR3 has 13 amino acids. Germline V lookup: CDR1 SEHNR, CDR2 FQNEAQ (reference sequence). The V end lost 5 bases, the J end lost 8 bases, and 15 bases lay between the germline ends. Written as DNA, the CDR3 is TGTGCCAGCAGCCGACTGGACGGAGGGGAAGCTTTCTTT. Amino acid sequence: CASSRLDGGEAFF.

The V and J genes are TRBV5-5 and TRBJ1-2; 9 bases line up with TRBD1. Germline V gives CDR1 SGHKS, CDR2 YYEKEE (reference sequence). Trimming took 2 bases from V and 3 from J; bases not matched to a gene: 5. The CDR3 is 15 amino acids. The CDR3 DNA is TGTGCCAGCAGCTTTACAGGGGGCCTCTACTATGGCTACACCTTC. Protein sequence: CASSFTGGLYYGYTF. Filled out from reference TRBV5-5 and TRBJ1-2, the complete variable domain reads DAGVTQSPTHLIKTRGQQVTLRCSPISGHKSVSWYQQVLGQGPQFIFQYYEKEERGRGNFPDRFSARQFPNYSSELNVNALLLGDSALYLCASSFTGGLYYGYTFGSGTRLTVV.

Concerning this clonotype: This may come from a read error, since a much larger clone is one base off. V is TRBV4-1 and J is TRBJ1-2, with D possibly matching TRBD1 (5 bases). CDR1 and CDR2 (germline): MGHRA, YSYEKL. This CDR3 region has 15 residues. The CDR3 protein is CASSQAVGENYGCTF. The CDR3 nucleotides read TGCGCCAGCAGCCAAGCGGTGGGGGAAAACTATGGCTGCACCTTC.

The J gene is TRBJ2-1, the V gene TRBV4-1; D remains unclear. This CDR3 comprises 15 residues. Germline CDR1 is MGHRA and CDR2 is YSYEKL. V lost 0 bases and J 2 bases, leaving 8 bases between the germline ends. CDR3 sequence: CASSQDGSPYNEQFF. The CDR3 bases are TGCGCCAGCAGCCAAGATGGCAGTCCCTACAATGAGCAGTTCTTC.

This clonotype appeared a single time. The J gene is TRBJ2-1, the V gene TRBV7-3; D may be TRBD1 or TRBD2 (6 bases each). CDR1 and CDR2 (germline): SGHTA, FQGTGA. The CDR3 consists of 15 residues. Deletions cut 1 base from V and 6 bases from J, with 13 bases between. CDR3 in amino acids: CASSLNWGAFNEQFF. The CDR3 nucleotides are TGTGCCAGCAGCTTAAATTGGGGGGCCTTCAATGAGCAGTTCTTC.

This clonotype has just a few counts. This rearrangement joins TRBV20-1 to TRBJ2-7; either TRBD1 or TRBD2 may supply D (5 bases each). This CDR3 contains 13 residues. The ends were cut back, 6 bases at V and 3 bases at J, with 15 bases in the middle. Germline V gene data show CDR1 as DFQATT and CDR2 as SNEGSKA (reference sequence). The CDR3 reads CSAIEGNNYEQYF. CDR3 nucleotide sequence: TGCAGTGCCATCGAGGGGAACAACTACGAGCAGTACTTC.

This clonotype was observed a handful of times. This chain connects TRBV29-1 to TRBJ2-4; D is uncertain. The tail of the sequence fits TRBJ2-7 better, so the J call may be wrong. CDR3 length: 13 residues. From germline, CDR1 is SQVTM and CDR2 ANQGSEA. The CDR3 here is CSVARSLINEQYF. The CDR3 nucleotides read TGCAGCGTTGCGAGGAGCCTTATTAACGAGCAGTACTTC.

This CDR3 is CASSYRYTDEQYF. The CDR3 bases are TGTGCCAGCAGTTACCGCTATACGGACGAGCAGTACTTC. V usage is TRBV6-6 and J usage is TRBJ2-7; D is undetermined. Germline CDR1 reads MNHNY; CDR2 reads SVGAGI (reference sequence). V was pared by 2 bases and J by 5 bases, with 10 bases between. This CDR3 is built from 13 residues.

The CDR3 loop reads CASSLTVVVEAFF. The DNA of the CDR3 is TGTGCCAGCAGTTTAACCGTTGTGGTTGAAGCTTTCTTT. The chain links TRBV12-3 or TRBV12-4 to TRBJ1-1; D unresolved. The CDR3 runs 13 residues. Trimming left V 2 bases short and J 7 bases short, with 11 bases between.

The V gene is TRBV7-6, the J gene TRBJ1-1; D gene uncertain. Trimming took 1 base from V and 1 from J, leaving 10 bases between them. Germline assignment: CDR1 SGHVS and CDR2 FNYEAQ. The CDR3 sequence is 15 residues long. CDR3 DNA sequence: TGTGCCAGCAGCTTAGGCAGCCTGGGGAACACTGAAGCTTTCTTT. Translating it yields CASSLGSLGNTEAFF.

V usage is TRBV5-1 and J usage is TRBJ2-5; the D gene is possibly TRBD1 (6 bases). This CDR3 contains 14 residues. Germline lookup yields CDR1 SGHRS and CDR2 YFSETQ. V shed 5 bases and J shed 0 bases, with 11 bases lying between them. The DNA of the CDR3 is TGCGCCAGCAGAAGATCAGGGGACCAAGAGACCCAGTACTTC. The encoded protein is CASRRSGDQETQYF.

The rearrangement links TRBV7-9 to TRBJ1-2, with 7 bases that match TRBD1. After removal of 5 bases from V and 0 bases from J, the junction contained 6 bases not matched to a gene. CDR1 SEHNR and CDR2 FQNEAQ come from the germline V gene (reference sequence). The CDR3 totals 15 residues. CDR3 amino acids: CASSPRDSPNYGYTF. The CDR3 DNA is TGTGCCAGCAGCCCGAGGGACAGTCCTAACTATGGCTACACCTTC.

This clonotype occurred many times. A read error may account for a junction end that differs from germline. The chain uses TRBV20-1 and TRBJ2-7, with 7 nucleotides matching TRBD2. This CDR3 is built from 15 residues. Germline V gene lookup returns CDR1 DFQATT and CDR2 SNEGSKA (reference sequence). This chain's CDR3 is CSARDPSGDSHEQYF. CDR3 bases: TGCAGTGCTAGAGATCCCAGCGGGGACTCCCACGAGCAGTACTTC.